One and the same sample provided the 28 T cell receptor beta chains below, sequenced in a study of T cell responses to AZD1222 COVID-19 vaccine. TCRdb's copy holds only in-frame clones and misses some; the assay was immunoSEQ multiplex PCR. The table records 200,000 to 250,000 clones, about 95% of them present only once. Here the sequenced sample was peripheral blood, taken 28 days after the second dose of the MenACWY control vaccine. Receptor source: an adult who received the MenACWY meningococcal vaccine as a control.

V usage is TRBV28 and J usage is TRBJ2-3; TRBD2 agrees at 9 bases. CDR1 MDHEN and CDR2 SYDVKM come from the germline V gene. The CDR3 is 17 amino acids. With V trimmed by 7 bases and J by 2 bases, 13 bases remained unmatched. The CDR3 DNA sequence: TGTGCCAGCACTCTCCGAGCGGCGGGGGGGGTCACAGATACGCAGTATTTT. Its translation is CASTLRAAGGVTDTQYF.

This sequence joins TRBV9 and TRBJ1-3; 10 bases are a match to TRBD1. V shed 3 bases and J 2 bases; nucleotides not matched to a gene: 5. Germline-derived CDR1 and CDR2 are SGDLS and YYNGEE. The length of the CDR3 is 16 residues. The CDR3 DNA is TGTGCCAGCAGCGGGACAGGGGGAGAAGCTGGAAACACCATATATTTT. Translated: CASSGTGGEAGNTIYF.

This chain connects TRBV30 to TRBJ1-5; D call uncertain. This CDR3 is built from 12 residues. Per the germline V gene, CDR1 is GTSNPN and CDR2 is SVGIG (reference sequence). Trimming removed 0 bases from V and 6 bases from J, with 6 bases in between. The CDR3 sequence: CAWSVLGQPQHF. The CDR3 DNA reads as TGTGCCTGGAGTGTACTCGGTCAGCCCCAGCATTTT.

The chain joins TRBV28 to TRBJ2-7; D not certain. This CDR3 has 13 residues. With 7 bases removed from V and 6 bases from J, the gap between germline ends came to 16 bases. Germline CDR1 is MDHEN and CDR2 is SYDVKM. The DNA for the CDR3 is TGTGCCAGCACCCCGGACCCATTAGGCGAGCAGTACTTC. As protein: CASTPDPLGEQYF.

This chain joins TRBV3-1 (or the pseudogene TRBV3-2) and TRBJ2-7; no reliable D call. V lost 2 bases and J lost 5, with 13 bases in between. The CDR3 extends over 14 amino acids. Germline V gene data show CDR1 as LGHDT and CDR2 as YNNKEL (reference sequence). Written as DNA, the CDR3 is TGTGCCAGCAGCCAAAACGGAAATACTAACGAGCAGTACTTC. Residues: CASSQNGNTNEQYF.

The rearrangement uses TRBV3-1 (or the pseudogene TRBV3-2) and TRBJ1-3; D is unresolved. V was clipped by 1 base and J by 0 bases, with 16 bases between them. The CDR3 runs 18 residues. The V gene's germline CDR1 is LGHDT and CDR2 YNNKEL (reference sequence). CDR3 sequence reads: CASSQAAGRSTSGNTIYF. The CDR3 region has the DNA TGTGCCAGCAGCCAAGCCGCTGGGCGCAGCACCTCTGGAAACACCATATATTTT.

CDR3 protein: CAISKRGTGADNSPLHF. The DNA for the CDR3 is TGTGCCATCAGCAAGAGAGGGACAGGGGCGGACAATTCACCCCTCCACTTT. This sequence joins TRBV10-3 and TRBJ1-6; 10 bases map to TRBD1. V gave up 6 bases and J gave up 7 bases; unmatched junction bases: 12. Germline lookup yields CDR1 ENHRY and CDR2 SYGVKD. This CDR3 is built from 17 residues.

V is TRBV28 and J is TRBJ2-6; 9 nucleotides align to TRBD1. The CDR3 extends over 18 amino acids. Germline V gene data show CDR1 as MDHEN and CDR2 as SYDVKM. V was pared by 2 bases and J by 4 bases, with 9 bases of the junction left unmatched. For the CDR3, the DNA is TGTGCCAGCAGTTTACTGGGACAGGGCTCTCTGGGGGCCAACGTCCTGACTTTC. This translates into CASSLLGQGSLGANVLTF.

This chain uses TRBV19 with TRBJ1-4, with 9 bases matching TRBD1. The germline V gene encodes CDR1 LNHDA and CDR2 SQIVND (reference sequence). The CDR3 consists of 17 residues. Trimming removed 3 bases from V and 4 bases from J; junction bases left unmatched: 9. The CDR3 loop reads CASSMLQGAPVNEKLFF. CDR3 nucleotides: TGTGCCAGTAGTATGTTACAGGGGGCGCCGGTTAATGAAAAACTGTTTTTT.

The chain uses TRBV28 and TRBJ2-7; D unclear. Per the germline V gene, CDR1 is MDHEN and CDR2 is SYDVKM. The germline V and J ends were trimmed by 7 bases and 4 bases, with 14 bases remaining between them. The CDR3 has 13 residues. The CDR3 here is CASNSLDGYEQYF. CDR3 nucleotide sequence: TGTGCCAGCAACTCGTTAGACGGTTACGAGCAGTACTTC. The variable domain in full, completed from reference TRBV28 and TRBJ2-7, reads DVKVTQSSRYLVKRTGEKVFLECVQDMDHENMFWYRQDPGLGLRLIYFSYDVKMKEKGDIPEGYSVSREKKERFSLILESASTNQTSMYLCASNSLDGYEQYFGPGTRLTVT.

The chain links TRBV25-1 to TRBJ1-6; no reliable D call. Between the trimmed V and J ends, which lost 1 base and 8 bases, there was a span of 12 bases. Germline assignment: CDR1 MGHDK and CDR2 SYGVNS. The CDR3 runs to 15 residues. The CDR3 region is CASSEFEGGHSPLHF. The CDR3 DNA is TGTGCCAGCAGTGAATTCGAGGGTGGGCATTCACCCCTCCACTTT.

J is TRBJ2-3 and V is TRBV5-1; maybe TRBD1 (6 bases). V gave up 0 bases and J gave up 4 bases, with 9 bases separating them. The V gene's germline CDR1 is SGHRS and CDR2 YFSETQ. CDR3 length: 14 residues. CDR3 bases: TGCGCCAGCAGCTTGGTCAGGGGCGCAGATACGCAGTATTTT. Protein product: CASSLVRGADTQYF.

The chain recombines TRBV9 with TRBJ2-3, with D unclear. The CDR3 covers 16 residues. The germline CDR1 and CDR2 sequences are SGDLS and YYNGEE. The ends were cut back, 0 bases at V and 0 bases at J, with 11 bases in the middle. This chain's CDR3 is CASSVGAQASTDTQYF. CDR3 in DNA: TGTGCCAGCAGCGTAGGGGCTCAGGCCAGCACAGATACGCAGTATTTT.

The chain carries TRBV2 and TRBJ1-6, with a weak D call TRBD1 (6 bases). The CDR3 is 15 amino acids. Germline V gene lookup returns CDR1 SNHLY and CDR2 FYNNEI. V shed 1 base and J shed 6 bases, with 10 bases lying between them. The CDR3 DNA reads TGTGCCAGCAGTGAAGGAGGACAGACTAATTCACCCCTCCACTTT. This sequence encodes CASSEGGQTNSPLHF.

The gene calls are TRBV27 and TRBJ1-5, with unresolved D. V was clipped by 3 bases and J by 7 bases, with 7 bases between them. The CDR3 length is 12 residues. The germline V gene encodes CDR1 MNHEY and CDR2 SMNVEV (reference sequence). This CDR3 is CASSFVGQPQHF. The CDR3 DNA reads as TGTGCCAGCAGTTTCGTTGGACAGCCCCAGCATTTT.

This chain joins TRBV5-1 and TRBJ1-3, with TRBD1 identical over 8 bases. Germline V lookup: CDR1 SGHRS, CDR2 YFSETQ. Trimming removed 3 bases from V and 0 bases from J; junction bases left unmatched: 8. This CDR3 is built from 17 residues. For the CDR3, the DNA is TGCGCCAGCAGCTGGGCAACTGACAGGGGCTCTGGAAACACCATATATTTT. Protein sequence: CASSWATDRGSGNTIYF.

The rearrangement links TRBV9 to TRBJ2-1, with a weak D call TRBD2 (5 bases). Germline V gene sequence: CDR1 SGDLS, CDR2 YYNGEE. V gave up 0 bases and J gave up 2 bases, with 9 bases separating them. The CDR3 length is 15 residues. DNA for the CDR3: TGTGCCAGCAGCGTAGAGGATAGCGCCTACAATGAGCAGTTCTTC. It specifies CASSVEDSAYNEQFF.

This chain connects TRBV19 to TRBJ2-7, with 8 bases that match TRBD1. V was pared by 5 bases and J by 5 bases, with 5 bases of the junction left unmatched. The CDR3 is 13 residues long. Germline V gene sequence: CDR1 LNHDA, CDR2 SQIVND (reference sequence). CDR3 coding DNA: TGTGCCAGTAGTGCGCGACAGGGGAACGAGCAGTACTTC. This sequence encodes CASSARQGNEQYF.

This chain connects TRBV3-1 (or the pseudogene TRBV3-2) to TRBJ1-2; the D is unclear. Germline values: CDR1 LGHDT, CDR2 YNNKEL (reference sequence). Trimming pared 3 bases from V and 8 bases from J, leaving 7 bases between. The CDR3 length is 11 residues. CDR3 coding DNA: TGTGCCAGCAGCCAGTCCGACGGCTACACCTTC. This codes for CASSQSDGYTF.

About this clone itself: This sample also contains other DNA sequences that code for the same CDR3. The V call is TRBV10-3, the J call TRBJ2-3, with TRBD1 matching 10 bases. J was trimmed by 0 bases and V by 3 bases; bases with no gene match: 3. The germline V gene has CDR1 ENHRY and CDR2 SYGVKD. This CDR3 comprises 16 residues. CDR3 sequence reads: CAISDPGQGSTDTQYF. DNA for the CDR3: TGTGCCATCAGTGACCCGGGACAGGGGAGCACAGATACGCAGTATTTT.

This sequence joins TRBV7-8 and TRBJ2-1; the match to TRBD2 covers 8 bases. V was clipped by 3 bases and J by 5 bases; unmatched bases: 0. The CDR3 is made up of 13 amino acids. The germline gives CDR1 SGHVS, CDR2 FQNEAQ. The CDR3 loop is CASSFSGDNEQFF. The CDR3 DNA reads as TGTGCCAGCAGCTTTAGCGGGGACAATGAGCAGTTCTTC. The variable domain in full, completed from reference TRBV7-8 and TRBJ2-1, reads GAGVSQSPRYKVAKRGQDVALRCDPISGHVSLFWYQQALGQGPEFLTYFQNEAQLDKSGLPSDRFFAERPEGSVSTLKIQRTQQEDSAVYLCASSFSGDNEQFFGPGTRLTVL.

The V and J genes are TRBV5-6 and TRBJ1-2; unclear D gene. Trimming pared 2 bases from V and 3 bases from J, leaving 14 bases between. The CDR3 covers 15 residues. Germline lookup yields CDR1 SGHDT and CDR2 YYEEEE. The CDR3 nucleotides are TGTGCCAGCAGCTTTGGAGCGGAGGCTGACTATGGCTACACCTTC. As protein: CASSFGAEADYGYTF.

V gene TRBV5-1 combines with J gene TRBJ1-1, with TRBD1 as a possible D gene (5 bases). The germline V gene encodes CDR1 SGHRS and CDR2 YFSETQ. V lost 2 bases and J lost 3, with 14 bases in between. CDR3 length equals 15 residues. CDR3 sequence (DNA): TGCGCCAGCAGCTTCTTTAGAGGGGCCGACACTGAAGCTTTCTTT. Residues: CASSFFRGADTEAFF.

The chain employs TRBV6-4 and TRBJ2-3; D not resolved. CDR3 length equals 15 residues. V lost 0 bases and J 1 base, leaving 8 bases between the germline ends. Looked up from germline, CDR1 is MRHNA and CDR2 is SNTAGT. CDR3 DNA sequence: TGTGCCAGCAGTGACTCGAGGTGGGGCACAGATACGCAGTATTTT. The encoded protein is CASSDSRWGTDTQYF.

This clone came up once. J is TRBJ2-7 and V is TRBV3-1 (or the pseudogene TRBV3-2), with 10 bases lining up with TRBD1. The CDR3 has 15 residues. Trimming at V came to 4 bases and at J to 6 bases, leaving 9 bases not matched to a gene. CDR1 and CDR2 from the germline V gene are LGHDT and YNNKEL (reference sequence). The CDR3 coding sequence is TGTGCCAGCAGCCGCTCGACAGGGGGCATAGGCGAGCAGTACTTC. Protein: CASSRSTGGIGEQYF.

The J gene is TRBJ2-7, the V gene TRBV27, with TRBD1 as a possible D gene (6 bases). V was shortened by 1 base and J by 10 bases, with 17 bases between the two germline ends. The CDR3 runs 14 residues. Germline V gene data show CDR1 as MNHEY and CDR2 as SMNVEV (reference sequence). CDR3 in amino acids: CASSLWGGDTFQYF. The DNA of the CDR3 is TGTGCCAGCAGTTTATGGGGTGGGGACACCTTTCAGTACTTC.

The chain uses TRBV5-8 and TRBJ2-2; a possible D gene is TRBD1 (6 bases). The CDR3 has 15 amino acids. Germline values: CDR1 SGHTS, CDR2 YDEGEE. V shed 4 bases and J shed 6 bases, with 16 bases lying between them. The CDR3 here is CASSHFQGKSGELFF. DNA of the CDR3: TGTGCCAGCAGCCACTTCCAGGGGAAGTCCGGGGAGCTGTTTTTT.

This clone was picked up one time. This chain uses TRBV5-1 with TRBJ1-4; tentative D call: TRBD1 (5 bases). The CDR3 sequence is 15 residues long. The germline V and J ends were trimmed by 4 bases and 4 bases, with 14 bases remaining between them. CDR1 is SGHRS, CDR2 YFSETQ, per germline. The CDR3 nucleotides are TGCGCCAGCAGCAGCCAGTGGGGGATTAATGAAAAACTGTTTTTT. This encodes CASSSQWGINEKLFF. Drawing the rest from reference TRBV5-1 and TRBJ1-4, the complete variable domain is KAGVTQTPRYLIKTRGQQVTLSCSPISGHRSVSWYQQTPGQGLQFLFEYFSETQRNKGNFPGRFSGRQFSNSRSEMNVSTLELGDSALYLCASSSQWGINEKLFFGSGTQLSVL.